These 22 T cell receptor beta chains share one sample of origin, sequenced in a study of T cell responses to AZD1222 COVID-19 vaccine. Only in-frame clones appear in the TCRdb table, and some are missing; sequencing was by immunoSEQ multiplex PCR. In the table there are under 150,000 clones, approximately 90% of which are singletons. The sequenced sample was peripheral blood, obtained on day 0 of AZD1222 vaccination. Receptor source: an adult in good health.

The chain carries TRBV5-1 and TRBJ2-1; D gene uncertain. The CDR3 length is 17 residues. The V gene lost 1 base and the J gene lost 0 bases, with 14 bases spanning the gap. CDR1 is SGHRS and CDR2 is YFSETQ in the germline V gene. The DNA of the CDR3 is TGCGCCAGCAGCTTGCTTAGTCCGCTTAGCTCCTACAATGAGCAGTTCTTC. Its protein is CASSLLSPLSSYNEQFF.

The chain combines TRBV5-1 with TRBJ1-1; tentatively, D is TRBD1 (5 bases). In germline, CDR1 is SGHRS, CDR2 YFSETQ. Trimming took 2 bases from V and 1 from J, leaving 9 bases between them. The CDR3 runs to 14 residues. In DNA form, the CDR3 reads TGCGCCAGCAGCTTACAGGTCACGAACACTGAAGCTTTCTTT. Protein: CASSLQVTNTEAFF.

The chain uses TRBV4-2 and TRBJ2-1; D ambiguous. Germline V CDR1 and CDR2: LGHNA, YNFKEQ. Trimming removed 2 bases from V and 6 bases from J, with 2 bases in between. CDR3 length: 11 residues. CDR3 residues: CASSQLNEQFF. As DNA, the CDR3 is TGTGCCAGCAGCCAACTCAATGAGCAGTTCTTC.

The chain combines TRBV19 with TRBJ1-1; 7 nucleotides match TRBD1. The germline V gene encodes CDR1 LNHDA and CDR2 SQIVND (reference sequence). V was clipped by 5 bases and J by 4 bases; unmatched bases: 7. CDR3 length equals 14 residues. The CDR3 DNA is TGTGCCAGTAGTGTCACAGGGGTAGGCACTGAAGCTTTCTTT. Translated: CASSVTGVGTEAFF.

The gene calls are TRBV9 and TRBJ2-2, with 9 bases lining up with TRBD1. J gave up 5 bases and V 5 bases, and 7 bases lay outside the gene matches. This CDR3 has 15 amino acids. CDR1 is SGDLS, CDR2 YYNGEE, per germline. The CDR3 here is CASSETGGATGELFF. As DNA, the CDR3 is TGTGCCAGCAGTGAAACAGGGGGCGCGACCGGGGAGCTGTTTTTT.

This clone was observed once. The rearrangement uses TRBV18 and TRBJ2-5; D perhaps matches TRBD2 (6 bases). Germline CDR1 is KGHSH and CDR2 is LQKENI. The CDR3 spans 16 residues. Between the trimmed V and J ends, which lost 8 bases and 0 bases, there was a span of 19 bases. The chain's CDR3 is CASTGLPNPYQETQYF. In DNA form, the CDR3 reads TGTGCCAGCACTGGACTACCAAATCCGTACCAAGAGACCCAGTACTTC. The complete variable domain, with remaining parts taken from reference TRBV18 and TRBJ2-5, reads NAGVMQNPRHLVRRRGQEARLRCSPMKGHSHVYWYRQLPEEGLKFMVYLQKENIIDESGMPKERFSAEFPKEGPSILRIQQVVRGDSAAYFCASTGLPNPYQETQYFGPGTRLLVL.

The rearrangement joins TRBV2 to TRBJ1-2; TRBD1 might be the D (5 bases). The CDR3 spans 12 residues. Deletions cut 6 bases from V and 6 bases from J, with 11 bases between. Germline V gives CDR1 SNHLY, CDR2 FYNNEI. The CDR3 protein is CASRLGGNGYTF. CDR3 nucleotide sequence: TGTGCCAGCAGGCTGGGGGGAAATGGCTACACCTTC.

The chain is built from TRBV29-1 and TRBJ2-6, with D hard to call. This CDR3 region has 14 residues. In germline, CDR1 is SQVTM, CDR2 ANQGSEA. Trimming shortened V by 4 bases and J by 0 bases, and 7 bases separated the two germline ends. CDR3 amino acids: CSVGQSSGANVLTF. DNA of the CDR3: TGCAGCGTTGGCCAGAGCTCTGGGGCCAACGTCCTGACTTTC.

The chain combines TRBV7-6 with TRBJ2-5; TRBD2 matches at 14 bases. V lost 5 bases and J lost 4; bases outside the gene matches: 18. Germline CDR1 and CDR2: SGHVS and FNYEAQ. CDR3 size: 20 residues. The CDR3 region is CASSLRVPGGTSGSLETQYF. CDR3 nucleotide sequence: TGTGCCAGCAGCCTTCGGGTTCCGGGGGGGACTAGCGGGAGTCTAGAGACCCAGTACTTC. The full variable domain, with the rest looked up from reference TRBV7-6 and TRBJ2-5, is GAGVSQSPRYKVTKRGQDVALRCDPISGHVSLYWYRQALGQGPEFLTYFNYEAQQDKSGLPNDRFSAERPEGSISTLTIQRTEQRDSAMYRCASSLRVPGGTSGSLETQYFGPGTRLLVL.

V and J are TRBV30 and TRBJ2-1; the D is unclear. This CDR3 is built from 12 residues. V lost 0 bases to trimming and J lost 8 bases, with 8 bases between them. Germline V lookup: CDR1 GTSNPN, CDR2 SVGIG (reference sequence). In DNA form, the CDR3 reads TGTGCCTGGAGTGTACAGTCCCATGAGCAGTTCTTC. The encoded protein is CAWSVQSHEQFF.

V usage is TRBV5-6 and J usage is TRBJ2-6; no firm D call. CDR1 and CDR2 from the germline V gene are SGHDT and YYEEEE. This CDR3 spans 16 amino acids. Between the trimmed V and J ends, which lost 0 bases and 4 bases, there was a span of 11 bases. DNA for the CDR3: TGTGCCAGCAGCTTGGGGTTAGGGTCCGGGGCCAACGTCCTGACTTTC. Its translation: CASSLGLGSGANVLTF.

V usage is TRBV24-1 and J usage is TRBJ1-1; a weak D match, TRBD1 (6 bases). The CDR3 has 13 amino acids. The germline CDR1 and CDR2 sequences are KGHDR and SFDVKD. The V and J ends lost 9 bases and 4 bases respectively, with 14 bases between them. The CDR3 loop is CATARGVVTEAFF. In DNA, the CDR3 is TGTGCCACCGCGAGGGGGGTAGTCACTGAAGCTTTCTTT.

The J gene is TRBJ1-1, the V gene TRBV7-8; 7 bases align to TRBD1. The CDR3 covers 15 residues. With 4 bases clipped from V and 5 bases from J, the junction kept 10 bases outside the gene matches. Germline CDR1 SGHVS, CDR2 FQNEAQ. The CDR3 reads CASSSYRGTTTEAFF. The CDR3 DNA reads as TGTGCCAGCAGCTCATACAGGGGAACTACTACTGAAGCTTTCTTT.

The rearrangement links TRBV27 to TRBJ2-1, with a tentative D call TRBD1 (5 bases). The CDR3 has 15 residues. CDR1 and CDR2 (germline): MNHEY, SMNVEV (reference sequence). Trimming stripped 3 bases from V and 6 bases from J, with 15 bases between. CDR3 amino acids: CASSFPDSYRNEQFF. The CDR3 DNA sequence: TGTGCCAGCAGTTTTCCTGACAGCTATCGCAATGAGCAGTTCTTC.

The chain employs TRBV6-1 and TRBJ1-5, with 7 bases identical to TRBD1. V lost 3 bases, J lost 7 bases, and 6 bases stayed unmatched. CDR1 MNHNS and CDR2 SASEGT come from the germline V gene. This CDR3 is built from 14 residues. In DNA, the CDR3 is TGTGCCAGCAGTGAGAGGGGGCGCGGACAGCCCCAGCATTTT. The encoded protein is CASSERGRGQPQHF.

V usage is TRBV5-1 and J usage is TRBJ2-1; TRBD2 aligns across 8 bases. V was pared by 4 bases and J by 5 bases, with 5 bases of the junction left unmatched. Germline values: CDR1 SGHRS, CDR2 YFSETQ. This CDR3 region has 14 residues. The CDR3 DNA is TGCGCCAGCAGCACCAGCGGGAGTCACAATGAGCAGTTCTTC. Protein: CASSTSGSHNEQFF.

The table lists this clone with a count of one. The chain couples TRBV28 to TRBJ1-5; tentative D call: TRBD1 (5 bases). The CDR3 has 14 amino acids. Trimming stripped 5 bases from V and 6 bases from J, with 14 bases between. Germline V CDR1 and CDR2: MDHEN, SYDVKM. The CDR3 DNA reads as TGTGCCAGCAGTCTGGGGGGTCGGGGTCAGCCCCAGCATTTT. Residues: CASSLGGRGQPQHF.

This clone was picked up one time. V gene TRBV28 combines with J gene TRBJ1-5, with 9 positions matching TRBD1. CDR1 is MDHEN, CDR2 SYDVKM, per germline. CDR3 length equals 15 residues. V shed 7 bases and J 2 bases; nucleotides not matched to a gene: 6. This CDR3 reads CASTLQGAGNQPQHF. The CDR3 region has the DNA TGTGCCAGCACCCTACAGGGGGCGGGCAATCAGCCCCAGCATTTT. The entire variable domain, with the rest obtained from reference TRBV28 and TRBJ1-5, is as follows: DVKVTQSSRYLVKRTGEKVFLECVQDMDHENMFWYRQDPGLGLRLIYFSYDVKMKEKGDIPEGYSVSREKKERFSLILESASTNQTSMYLCASTLQGAGNQPQHFGDGTRLSIL.

This rearrangement joins TRBV30 to TRBJ2-5; TRBD1 agrees at 7 bases. Germline V gene sequence: CDR1 GTSNPN, CDR2 SVGIG (reference sequence). The CDR3 has 14 residues. Trimming at V came to 1 base and at J to 4 bases, leaving 6 bases not matched to a gene. The CDR3 region is CAWSAPGQRETQYF. The CDR3 bases are TGTGCCTGGAGTGCGCCGGGACAGAGAGAGACCCAGTACTTC.

This chain links TRBV28 with TRBJ1-5; 9 nucleotides agree with TRBD1. V lost 3 bases to trimming and J lost 4 bases; unmatched junction nucleotides: 13. The CDR3 length is 18 residues. Germline CDR1 and CDR2: MDHEN and SYDVKM. The CDR3 coding sequence is TGTGCCAGCAGTTTCCGTTACTCCGGGACAGGGAATAATCAGCCCCAGCATTTT. It is translated as CASSFRYSGTGNNQPQHF.

The chain has TRBV7-8 and TRBJ2-7, with D possibly TRBD2 on 6 matching bases. The CDR3 length is 15 residues. Trimming removed 7 bases from V and 0 bases from J, with 16 bases in between. Germline assignment: CDR1 SGHVS and CDR2 FQNEAQ. CDR3 loop: CASTTRRGSSYEQYF. CDR3 sequence (DNA): TGTGCCAGCACTACTCGGCGGGGAAGCTCCTACGAGCAGTACTTC. The full variable domain, in which reference TRBV7-8 and TRBJ2-7 provide the parts outside the CDR3, is GAGVSQSPRYKVAKRGQDVALRCDPISGHVSLFWYQQALGQGPEFLTYFQNEAQLDKSGLPSDRFFAERPEGSVSTLKIQRTQQEDSAVYLCASTTRRGSSYEQYFGPGTRLTVT.

The V gene is TRBV28, the J gene TRBJ2-7; no clear D. Trimming took off 4 bases at V and 2 bases at J, with 18 bases between the two ends. Germline V lookup: CDR1 MDHEN, CDR2 SYDVKM. The CDR3 runs to 16 residues. The CDR3 region is CASSSLPTPGTYEQYF. CDR3 nucleotide sequence: TGTGCCAGCAGTTCCCTCCCGACCCCGGGCACCTACGAGCAGTACTTC. The complete variable domain, with remaining parts taken from reference TRBV28 and TRBJ2-7, reads DVKVTQSSRYLVKRTGEKVFLECVQDMDHENMFWYRQDPGLGLRLIYFSYDVKMKEKGDIPEGYSVSREKKERFSLILESASTNQTSMYLCASSSLPTPGTYEQYFGPGTRLTVT.